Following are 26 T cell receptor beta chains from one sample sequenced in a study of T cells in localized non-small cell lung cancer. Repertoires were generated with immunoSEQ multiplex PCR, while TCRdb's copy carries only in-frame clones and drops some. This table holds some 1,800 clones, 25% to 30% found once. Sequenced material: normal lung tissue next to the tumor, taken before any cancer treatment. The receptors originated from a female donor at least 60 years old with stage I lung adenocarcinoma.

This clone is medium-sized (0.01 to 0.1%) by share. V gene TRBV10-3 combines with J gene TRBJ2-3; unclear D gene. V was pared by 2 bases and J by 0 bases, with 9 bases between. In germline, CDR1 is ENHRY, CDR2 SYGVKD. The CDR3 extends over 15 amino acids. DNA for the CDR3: TGTGCCATCAGTGAGACAAGGTTGAGCACAGATACGCAGTATTTT. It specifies CAISETRLSTDTQYF.

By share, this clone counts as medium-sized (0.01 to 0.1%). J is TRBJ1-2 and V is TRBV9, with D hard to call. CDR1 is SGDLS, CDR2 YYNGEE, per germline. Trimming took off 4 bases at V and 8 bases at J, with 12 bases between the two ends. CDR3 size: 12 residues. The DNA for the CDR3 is TGTGCCAGCAGCCCCGACGAGGGAGGCTACACCTTC. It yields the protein CASSPDEGGYTF.

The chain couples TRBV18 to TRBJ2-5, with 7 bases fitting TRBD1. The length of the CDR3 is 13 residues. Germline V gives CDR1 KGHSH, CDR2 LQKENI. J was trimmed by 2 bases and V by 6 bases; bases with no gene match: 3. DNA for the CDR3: TGTGCCAGCTCCCCGGACAGGCAAGAGACCCAGTACTTC. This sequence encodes CASSPDRQETQYF.

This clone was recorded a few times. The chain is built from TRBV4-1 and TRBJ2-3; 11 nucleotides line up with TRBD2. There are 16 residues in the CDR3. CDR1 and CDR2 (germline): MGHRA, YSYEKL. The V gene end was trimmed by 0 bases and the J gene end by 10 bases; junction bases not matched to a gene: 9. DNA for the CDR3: TGCGCCAGCAGCCAAGATCAACTAGCGGGAGTTAGGTCGCAGTATTTT. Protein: CASSQDQLAGVRSQYF.

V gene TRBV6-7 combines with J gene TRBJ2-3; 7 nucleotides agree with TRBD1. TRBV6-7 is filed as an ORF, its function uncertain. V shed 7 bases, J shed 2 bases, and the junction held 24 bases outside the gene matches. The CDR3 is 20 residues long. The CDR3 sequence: CASTTRQGDRIGPHTDTQYF. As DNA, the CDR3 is TGTGCCAGCACCACCCGACAGGGAGACCGGATTGGACCCCACACAGATACGCAGTATTTT.

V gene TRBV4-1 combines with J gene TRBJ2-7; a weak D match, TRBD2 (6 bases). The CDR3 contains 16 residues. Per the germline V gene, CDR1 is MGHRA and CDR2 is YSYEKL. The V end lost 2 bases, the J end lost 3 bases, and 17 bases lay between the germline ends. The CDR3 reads CASSQSGASAHYEQYF. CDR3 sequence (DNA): TGCGCCAGCAGCCAAAGTGGGGCTAGCGCACACTACGAGCAGTACTTC.

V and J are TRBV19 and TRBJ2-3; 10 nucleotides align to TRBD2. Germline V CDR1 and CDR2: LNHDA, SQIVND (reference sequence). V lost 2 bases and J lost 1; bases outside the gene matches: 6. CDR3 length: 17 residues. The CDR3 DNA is TGTGCCAGTAGTATAATGGCTCTAGCGGGGGGCACAGATACGCAGTATTTT. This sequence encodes CASSIMALAGGTDTQYF.

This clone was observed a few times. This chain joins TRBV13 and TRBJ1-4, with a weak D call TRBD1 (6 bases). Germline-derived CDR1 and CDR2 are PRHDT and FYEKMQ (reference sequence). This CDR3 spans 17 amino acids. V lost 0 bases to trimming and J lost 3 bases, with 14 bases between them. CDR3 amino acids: CASSLGPQGGSNEKLFF. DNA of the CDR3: TGTGCCAGCAGCTTAGGCCCACAGGGTGGCTCTAATGAAAAACTGTTTTTT.

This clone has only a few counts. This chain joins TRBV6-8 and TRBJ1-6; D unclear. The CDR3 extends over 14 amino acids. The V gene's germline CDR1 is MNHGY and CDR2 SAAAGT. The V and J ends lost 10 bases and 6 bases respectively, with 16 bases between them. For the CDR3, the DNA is TGTGCCATCAAGGGTATTGGGGTTAATTCACCCCTCCACTTT. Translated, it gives CAIKGIGVNSPLHF.

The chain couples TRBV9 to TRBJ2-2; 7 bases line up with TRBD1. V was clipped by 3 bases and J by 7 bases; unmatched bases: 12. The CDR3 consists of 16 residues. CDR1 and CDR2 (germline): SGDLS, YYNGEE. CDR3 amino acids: CASSAWPGTDDGELFF. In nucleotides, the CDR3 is TGTGCCAGCAGCGCGTGGCCCGGGACAGACGACGGGGAGCTGTTTTTT.

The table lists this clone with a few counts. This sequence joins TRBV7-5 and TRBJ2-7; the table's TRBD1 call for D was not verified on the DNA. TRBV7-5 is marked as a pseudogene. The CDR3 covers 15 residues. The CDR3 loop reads CASSPIGAGEREQYF. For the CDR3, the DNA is TGTGCCAGCAGCCCCATTGGGGCAGGGGAGCGCGAGCAGTACTTC.

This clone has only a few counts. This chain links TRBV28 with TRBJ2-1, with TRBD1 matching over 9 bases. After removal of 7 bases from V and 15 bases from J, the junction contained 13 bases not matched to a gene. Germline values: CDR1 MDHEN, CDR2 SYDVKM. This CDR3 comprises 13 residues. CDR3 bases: TGTGCCAGCAACCGAAGAATGGACAGGGGATCGTTCTTC. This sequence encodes CASNRRMDRGSFF. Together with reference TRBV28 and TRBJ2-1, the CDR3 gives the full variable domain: DVKVTQSSRYLVKRTGEKVFLECVQDMDHENMFWYRQDPGLGLRLIYFSYDVKMKEKGDIPEGYSVSREKKERFSLILESASTNQTSMYLCASNRRMDRGSFFGPGTRLTVL.

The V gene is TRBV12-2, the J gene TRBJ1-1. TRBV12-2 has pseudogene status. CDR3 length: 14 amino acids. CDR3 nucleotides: TGTGCCAACGCTGATCTAGGGAGGAGCACTGAAGCTTTCTTT. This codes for CANADLGRSTEAFF.

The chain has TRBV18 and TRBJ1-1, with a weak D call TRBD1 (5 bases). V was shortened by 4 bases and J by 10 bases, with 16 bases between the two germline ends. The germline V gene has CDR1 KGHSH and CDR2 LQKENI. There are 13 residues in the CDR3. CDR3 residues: CASSLRGFEGAFF. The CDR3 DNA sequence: TGTGCCAGCTCACTTAGGGGTTTCGAGGGAGCTTTCTTT.

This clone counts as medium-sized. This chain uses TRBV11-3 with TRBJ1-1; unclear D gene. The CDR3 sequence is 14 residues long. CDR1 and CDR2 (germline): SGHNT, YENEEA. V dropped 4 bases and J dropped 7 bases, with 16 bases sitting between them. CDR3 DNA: TGTGCCAGCAGCTACCAACGGACGGGCGGTGAAGCTTTCTTT. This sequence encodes CASSYQRTGGEAFF.

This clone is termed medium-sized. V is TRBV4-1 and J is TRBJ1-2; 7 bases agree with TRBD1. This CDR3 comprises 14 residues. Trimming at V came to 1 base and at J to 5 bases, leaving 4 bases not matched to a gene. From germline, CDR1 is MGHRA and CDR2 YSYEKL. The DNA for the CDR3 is TGCGCCAGCAGCCAAGTGACAGGGATGTATGGCTACACCTTC. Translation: CASSQVTGMYGYTF.

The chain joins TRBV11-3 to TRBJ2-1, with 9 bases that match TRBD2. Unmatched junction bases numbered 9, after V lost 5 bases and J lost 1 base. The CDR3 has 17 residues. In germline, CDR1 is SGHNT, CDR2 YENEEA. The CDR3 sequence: CASSTGSSGSSYNEQFF. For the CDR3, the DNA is TGTGCCAGCAGCACAGGGAGTAGCGGGAGTTCCTACAATGAGCAGTTCTTC.

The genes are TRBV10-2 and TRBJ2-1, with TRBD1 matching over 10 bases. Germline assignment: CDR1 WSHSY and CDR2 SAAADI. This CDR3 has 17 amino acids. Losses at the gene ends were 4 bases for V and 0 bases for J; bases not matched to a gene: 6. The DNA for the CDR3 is TGCGCCAGCAGTGTCGGGACAGGGGTTCCCTCCTACAATGAGCAGTTCTTC. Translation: CASSVGTGVPSYNEQFF.

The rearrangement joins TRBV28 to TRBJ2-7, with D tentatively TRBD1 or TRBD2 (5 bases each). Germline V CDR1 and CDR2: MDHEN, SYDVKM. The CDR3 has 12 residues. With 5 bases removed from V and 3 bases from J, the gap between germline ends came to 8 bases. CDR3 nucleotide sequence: TGTGCCAGCAGTCGGGGCGGCTACGAGCAGTACTTC. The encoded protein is CASSRGGYEQYF.

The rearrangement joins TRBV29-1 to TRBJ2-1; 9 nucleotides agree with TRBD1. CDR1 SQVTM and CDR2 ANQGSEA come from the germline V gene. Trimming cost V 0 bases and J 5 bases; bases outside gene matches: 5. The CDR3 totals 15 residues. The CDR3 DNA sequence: TGCAGCGTTGAAGATCCGGGACAGGGTAACAATGAGCAGTTCTTC. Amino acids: CSVEDPGQGNNEQFF.

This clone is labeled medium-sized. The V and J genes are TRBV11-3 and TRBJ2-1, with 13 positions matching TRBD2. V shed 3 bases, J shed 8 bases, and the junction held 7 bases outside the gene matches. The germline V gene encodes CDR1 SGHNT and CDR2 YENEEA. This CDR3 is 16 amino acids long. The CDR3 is CASSFEGTSGKHEQFF. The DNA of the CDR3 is TGTGCCAGCAGCTTCGAGGGGACTAGCGGGAAGCATGAGCAGTTCTTC.

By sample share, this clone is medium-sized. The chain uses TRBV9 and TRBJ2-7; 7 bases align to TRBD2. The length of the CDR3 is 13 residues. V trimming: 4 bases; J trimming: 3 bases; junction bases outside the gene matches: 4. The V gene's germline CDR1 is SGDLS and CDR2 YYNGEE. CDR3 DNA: TGTGCCAGCAGCCCGGGGGAGGGCTACGAGCAGTACTTC. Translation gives CASSPGEGYEQYF.

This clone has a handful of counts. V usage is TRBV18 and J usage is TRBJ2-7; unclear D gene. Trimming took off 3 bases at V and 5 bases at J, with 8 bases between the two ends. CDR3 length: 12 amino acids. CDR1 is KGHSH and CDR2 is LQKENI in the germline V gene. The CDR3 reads CASSPLGDEQYF. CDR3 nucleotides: TGTGCCAGCTCACCCCTCGGAGACGAGCAGTACTTC.

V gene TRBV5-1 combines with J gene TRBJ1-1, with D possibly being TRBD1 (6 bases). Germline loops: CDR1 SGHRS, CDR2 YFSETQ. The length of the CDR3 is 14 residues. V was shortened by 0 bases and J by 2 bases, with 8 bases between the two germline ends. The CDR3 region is CASSLDRANTEAFF. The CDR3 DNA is TGCGCCAGCAGCTTGGACAGGGCCAACACTGAAGCTTTCTTT.

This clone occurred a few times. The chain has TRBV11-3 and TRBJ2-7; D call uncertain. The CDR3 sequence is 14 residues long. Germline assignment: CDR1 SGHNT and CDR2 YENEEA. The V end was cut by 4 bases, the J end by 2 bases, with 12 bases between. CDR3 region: CASSSNPGTYEQYF. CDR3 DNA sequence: TGTGCCAGCAGCTCGAACCCTGGCACCTACGAGCAGTACTTC.

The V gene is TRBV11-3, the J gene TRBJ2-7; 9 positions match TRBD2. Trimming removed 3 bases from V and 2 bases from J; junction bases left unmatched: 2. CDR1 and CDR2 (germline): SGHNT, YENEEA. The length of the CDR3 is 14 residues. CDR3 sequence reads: CASSFGLATYEQYF. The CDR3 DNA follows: TGTGCCAGCAGCTTTGGACTAGCGACCTACGAGCAGTACTTC.